This is a list of T cell receptor beta chains from one sample in a study of spatial heterogeneity in lung cancer. Via MiXCR, TCRdb re-called the 5' RACE reads, giving one row per CDR3 protein. The repertoire holds about 38,000 distinct CDR3 sequences, with around 7% as singletons. The sample was PBMCs, taken at surgery. Receptor source: a male donor with early-stage non-small cell lung cancer. Both conserved end residues are part of each CDR3. D genes are given only for firm matches. Not every row has a clone size; where given, it reads once, few, many or a size class.

TGTGCCACCAACAATCCCTGGGGCGGCACAGATACGCAGTATTTT	CATNNPWGGTDTQYF	TRBV6-1	TRBJ2-3	NA	NA
TGCAGTGCTAGAGAGGGCCAGGGGGCCAACGAGCAGTACTTC	CSAREGQGANEQYF	TRBV20-1	TRBJ2-7	TRBD1	few
TGTGCCAGCAGGCGAAGCGGGAGTCTGGGTGAGCAGTTCTTC	CASRRSGSLGEQFF	TRBV12-3/TRBV12-4	TRBJ2-1	TRBD2	NA
TGTGCCAGCAGTCACTTACGGCCGAATTCCTACGAGCAGTACTTC	CASSHLRPNSYEQYF	TRBV6-6	TRBJ2-7	NA	many
TGCGCCAGCAGCCAAGATTACGCAGGGAGAGTCACTGAAGCTTTCTTT	CASSQDYAGRVTEAFF	TRBV4-3	TRBJ1-1	NA	many
TGTGCCAGCAGTTACTTCGGCAGAAATAATTCACCCCTCCACTTT	CASSYFGRNNSPLHF	TRBV6-2/TRBV6-3	TRBJ1-6	NA	few
TGTGCCAGCAGTGATTACCGACAGATGAACACTGAAGCTTTCTTT	CASSDYRQMNTEAFF	TRBV25-1	TRBJ1-1	NA	many
TGTGCCAGCAGCGTAGGGGGCGCGAACACTGAAGCTTTCTTT	CASSVGGANTEAFF	TRBV9	TRBJ1-1	NA	many
TGTGCCAGCCGATCAGACAGGGCCCTCACAGATACGCAGTATTTT	CASRSDRALTDTQYF	TRBV7-6	TRBJ2-3	TRBD1	few
TGTGCCTGGAGTATGCTGGGGCAGGTGGGCACAGATACGCAGTATTTT	CAWSMLGQVGTDTQYF	TRBV30	TRBJ2-3	NA	NA
TGCGCCAGCAGCCTTCGACTGGAAGGGGTTAATGAGCAGTTCTTC	CASSLRLEGVNEQFF	TRBV5-1	TRBJ2-1	NA	many
TGTGCCAGCTCACCGATAGCAACTAATGAAAAACTGTTTTTT	CASSPIATNEKLFF	TRBV18	TRBJ1-4	NA	NA
TGTGCCAGCAGCCAAGCCCGGACAGGCCCCTCTGAAGCTTTCTTT	CASSQARTGPSEAFF	TRBV4-2	TRBJ1-1	TRBD1	many
TGTGCCACCAGCAGAGATTCCAGAGGGGGCAATCAGCCCCAGCATTTT	CATSRDSRGGNQPQHF	TRBV15	TRBJ1-5	NA	few
TGTGCCAGCAGCGCCGGGACAGGGCTTGGCAATTCACCCCTCCACTTT	CASSAGTGLGNSPLHF	TRBV7-2	TRBJ1-6	TRBD1	many
TGTGCCAGCAGCTTACAGGGGGGCACCACTAATGAAAAACTGTTTTTT	CASSLQGGTTNEKLFF	TRBV7-2	TRBJ1-4	TRBD1	many
TGTGCCAGCAGCCATCAAGTTTGGAACACTGAAGCTTTCTTT	CASSHQVWNTEAFF	TRBV6-2/TRBV6-3	TRBJ1-1	NA	many
TGTGCCAGCAGCCTGAACAGGGAAAACTATGGCTACACCTTC	CASSLNRENYGYTF	TRBV7-9	TRBJ1-2	NA	few
TGTGCCAGCGGCCCCCACGGCGGACCATATGGCTACACCTTC	CASGPHGGPYGYTF	TRBV12-3/TRBV12-4	TRBJ1-2	NA	NA
TGCAGCGTGTACGGGACTAGCGGGGGCCCAGATACGCAGTATTTT	CSVYGTSGGPDTQYF	TRBV29-1	TRBJ2-3	TRBD2	many
TGTGCCTGGATGGGACAGGGGAACACTGAAGCTTTCTTT	CAWMGQGNTEAFF	TRBV30	TRBJ1-1	TRBD1	NA
TGCGCCAGTGGGACCGGGACTAGCGGGACAGATACGCAGTATTTT	CASGTGTSGTDTQYF	TRBV5-1	TRBJ2-3	TRBD2	many
TGTGCCAGCAGCTTACCAATTGGGGGGTCCCTGAACACTGAAGCTTTCTTT	CASSLPIGGSLNTEAFF	TRBV7-9	TRBJ1-1	NA	many
TGTGCCAGTCGCCCAGGGACTAGCGGGAGTAGCAGGACCGGGGAGCTGTTTTTT	CASRPGTSGSSRTGELFF	TRBV6-2/TRBV6-3	TRBJ2-2	TRBD2	many
TGTGCCAGCAGTTTAAAGGGGCCGAGCTCCTACGAGCAGTACTTC	CASSLKGPSSYEQYF	TRBV27	TRBJ2-7	NA	NA
TGTGCCACCAGTGATCATGGGAAGGAGACCCAGTACTTC	CATSDHGKETQYF	TRBV24-1	TRBJ2-5	NA	few
TGTGCCACCAGTGATCCGGGACAAGTTAACTATGGCTACACCTTC	CATSDPGQVNYGYTF	TRBV24-1	TRBJ1-2	NA	many
TGTGCCATCAGTGAGGGAGTGACTGAAGCTTTCTTT	CAISEGVTEAFF	TRBV10-3	TRBJ1-1	NA	many
TGTGCCAGCAGCTTAGATATTATAACTAGCGGGAGTTACAATGAGCAGTTCTTC	CASSLDIITSGSYNEQFF	TRBV7-9	TRBJ2-1	TRBD2	many
TGTGCCAGCAGTCGACTAGCGGGAGCATCAGATACGCAGTATTTT	CASSRLAGASDTQYF	TRBV6-4	TRBJ2-3	TRBD2	few
TGTGCCAGCAGTTCCACTAGCCAAGAGACCCAGTACTTC	CASSSTSQETQYF	TRBV3-1	TRBJ2-5	NA	many
TGTGCCAGCAGCAGACAGGGCCTTGGCACTGAAGCTTTCTTT	CASSRQGLGTEAFF	TRBV7-2	TRBJ1-1	TRBD1	many
TGCAGTGCTAGACGGACTAGCGGGGGCGTCGAGCAGTACTTC	CSARRTSGGVEQYF	TRBV20-1	TRBJ2-7	TRBD2	many
TGTGCCAGCAACAGATGGGCCTGGGGTAGCTACGAGCAGTACTTC	CASNRWAWGSYEQYF	TRBV6-5	TRBJ2-7	NA	many
TGTGCCAGCTCACCATACCGGCCTGAAGAGACCCAGTACTTC	CASSPYRPEETQYF	TRBV18	TRBJ2-5	NA	NA
TGTGCCAGCAATCGAGGAGCAGATACGCAGTATTTT	CASNRGADTQYF	TRBV6-2/TRBV6-3	TRBJ2-3	NA	few
TGTGCCAGCAGCCACGGAACAGAAGAATATGGCTACACCTTC	CASSHGTEEYGYTF	TRBV3-1	TRBJ1-2	NA	many
TGTGCCAGCAGTCCAGACAGTGGATCCTTCTATGGCTACACCTTC	CASSPDSGSFYGYTF	TRBV6-2/TRBV6-3	TRBJ1-2	NA	NA
TGTGCCAGCAGCCCCGGACTAGCGGGAGGTTTGGCACAGTATGAGCAGTTCTTC	CASSPGLAGGLAQYEQFF	TRBV13	TRBJ2-1	TRBD2	few
TGTGCCAGCACCGCGGGGGGGACTAGGATGACCCAGTACTTC	CASTAGGTRMTQYF	TRBV12-3/TRBV12-4	TRBJ2-5	TRBD2	many
TGTGCCAGCCGGTCGGGGGGACCGGGTCAGCCCCAGCATTTT	CASRSGGPGQPQHF	TRBV28	TRBJ1-5	NA	many
TGTGCCAGCAGCCGACAGGGGAATGAGCAGTTCTTC	CASSRQGNEQFF	TRBV6-5	TRBJ2-1	TRBD1	many
TGTGCCAGCAGCCTCGGGACTAGTTACAATGAGCAGTTCTTC	CASSLGTSYNEQFF	TRBV27	TRBJ2-1	TRBD2	many
TGTGCCAGCAGGAGGGGTAAAAAGAGCAATCAGCCCCAGCATTTT	CASRRGKKSNQPQHF	TRBV6-5	TRBJ1-5	NA	few
TGTGCCAGCCGGGGGGGCCGGGCATGGGAGACCCAGTACTTC	CASRGGRAWETQYF	TRBV7-8	TRBJ2-5	TRBD2	many
TGTGCCAGCAGTGAATTTTGGGCAGGGGCCTACAATGAGCAGTTCTTC	CASSEFWAGAYNEQFF	TRBV6-1	TRBJ2-1	NA	NA
TGCAGTGCAGAGGGCAGCTCTGGGGCCAACGTCCTGACTTTC	CSAEGSSGANVLTF	TRBV20-1	TRBJ2-6	NA	NA